What follows are 8 T cell receptor beta chains derived from one specimen sequenced in a study of early T cells in non-severe SARS-CoV-2 infection (dated by TCRdb to about 2021). Receptor libraries were prepared by 5' RACE. The instrument given in TCRdb is NextSeq 500. TCRdb applied fastp at Q25 and MiXCR to the public reads, then kept only in-frame beta chains. Under each unique CDR3 protein, matching rows form one entry showing the most common genes and DNA. This sample holds roughly 48,000 distinct CDR3 sequences; 7% to 9% were observed only once. The top ten clones comprise 8.5% to 10% of the sample. Sequencing was carried out using whole blood. The receptors were gathered from an adult who was a healthcare worker with PCR-confirmed SARS-CoV-2 infection or an uninfected control (not recorded which).

The chain couples TRBV7-9 to TRBJ2-7; 9 bases match TRBD1. CDR3 length equals 15 residues. In germline, CDR1 is SEHNR, CDR2 FQNEAQ (reference sequence). V lost 5 bases to trimming and J lost 2 bases; unmatched junction nucleotides: 7. This CDR3 is CASSPRTGAAYEQYF. CDR3 nucleotide sequence: TGTGCCAGCAGCCCCCGGACAGGGGCCGCCTACGAGCAGTACTTC.

This clonotype came up many times. V usage is TRBV29-1 and J usage is TRBJ1-5; D remains unclear. This CDR3 comprises 13 residues. Germline CDR1 reads SQVTM; CDR2 reads ANQGSEA. The V end was cut by 3 bases, the J end by 6 bases, with 12 bases between. CDR3 bases: TGCAGCGTTGATCCCGGGTGGGGTCAGCCCCAGCATTTT. It codes for CSVDPGWGQPQHF.

The chain employs TRBV28 and TRBJ2-4; no firm D call. The germline gives CDR1 MDHEN, CDR2 SYDVKM. Trimming pared 6 bases from V and 5 bases from J, leaving 11 bases between. The CDR3 length is 13 residues. CDR3 DNA: TGTGCCAGCAGGCCTCTAAAAGAAAACATTCAGTACTTC. Protein: CASRPLKENIQYF.

This clonotype was seen many times. The chain carries TRBV12-3 or TRBV12-4 and TRBJ2-3, with D unresolved. The CDR3 is 12 residues long. V was pared by 6 bases and J by 1 base, with 5 bases between. The CDR3 reads CASSPGTDTQYF. The DNA of the CDR3 is TGTGCCAGCAGCCCGGGCACAGATACGCAGTATTTT.

The sample holds many counts of this clonotype. The chain joins TRBV10-3 to TRBJ2-1; 7 bases match TRBD2. CDR1 is ENHRY and CDR2 is SYGVKD in the germline V gene. J gave up 7 bases and V 3 bases, and 9 bases lay outside the gene matches. This CDR3 contains 15 residues. The CDR3: CAISDFGGRSNEQFF. CDR3 coding DNA: TGTGCCATCAGTGATTTTGGCGGGAGAAGTAATGAGCAGTTCTTC.

This clonotype was seen at least ten times. The rearrangement links TRBV5-1 to TRBJ2-7; 9 bases fit TRBD1. V shed 0 bases and J 3 bases; nucleotides not matched to a gene: 4. The CDR3 totals 15 residues. The germline gives CDR1 SGHRS, CDR2 YFSETQ. CDR3 sequence: CASSLGQGVGYEQYF. The CDR3 DNA is TGCGCCAGCAGCTTGGGACAGGGGGTCGGCTACGAGCAGTACTTC.

The J gene is TRBJ1-1, the V gene TRBV5-1; the match to TRBD1 covers 8 bases. Germline V gene sequence: CDR1 SGHRS, CDR2 YFSETQ. The CDR3 loop spans 15 amino acids. V dropped 2 bases and J dropped 1; count of bases not matched to a gene: 4. The CDR3 nucleotides read TGCGCCAGCAGCTTCACGGGACAGGCGAACACTGAAGCTTTCTTT. Protein product: CASSFTGQANTEAFF.

This clonotype was counted at least ten times. The chain employs TRBV9 and TRBJ1-5, with 12 bases identical to TRBD1. CDR1 and CDR2 (germline): SGDLS, YYNGEE. This CDR3 has 16 amino acids. The ends lost 4 bases at V and 4 bases at J; junction bases unmatched: 6. The chain's CDR3 is CASSPGTGGRNQPQHF. The CDR3 bases are TGTGCCAGCAGCCCAGGGACAGGGGGCCGTAATCAGCCCCAGCATTTT. Based on the CDR3 plus reference TRBV9 and TRBJ1-5, the full variable domain is DSGVTQTPKHLITATGQRVTLRCSPRSGDLSVYWYQQSLDQGLQFLIQYYNGEERAKGNILERFSAQQFPDLHSELNLSSLELGDSALYFCASSPGTGGRNQPQHFGDGTRLSIL.